A selection of T cell receptor beta chains follows, all from one sample in a study of shared clonotypes between healthy human individuals. Libraries were prepared by immunoSEQ multiplex PCR; TCRdb keeps only in-frame clonotypes and omits some of them. The sample records about 820,000 clones, around 92% being singletons. Sequenced input: naive CD8+ T cells sorted from blood. These receptors were taken from a man aged 25-40 years in good health. Both conserved end residues are part of each CDR3. The D gene is left open where the match is weak. Clone size is not always given. Where it is, it says once, few, many or a class for expanded clones.

D gene: TRBD1; clone size: NA; CDR3 length: 14; J gene: TRBJ1-4; V gene: TRBV28; CDR3 protein: CASSLGTANEKLFF; CDR3 DNA: TGTGCCAGCAGTTTAGGGACAGCGAATGAAAAACTGTTTTTT
D gene: NA; clone size: NA; CDR3 length: 15; J gene: TRBJ2-3; V gene: TRBV18; CDR3 protein: CASSPMEIAPDTQYF; CDR3 DNA: TGTGCCAGCTCACCAATGGAAATAGCTCCAGATACGCAGTATTTT
D gene: TRBD1; clone size: NA; CDR3 length: 15; J gene: TRBJ1-5; V gene: TRBV19; CDR3 protein: CASSTGQGANQPQHF; CDR3 DNA: TGTGCCAGTAGTACGGGACAGGGGGCAAATCAGCCCCAGCATTTT
D gene: NA; clone size: NA; CDR3 length: 12; J gene: TRBJ2-1; V gene: TRBV11-2; CDR3 protein: CASSSLLNEQFF; CDR3 DNA: TGTGCCAGCAGCTCACTACTTAATGAGCAGTTCTTC
D gene: NA; clone size: NA; CDR3 length: 18; J gene: TRBJ2-2; V gene: TRBV7-9; CDR3 protein: CASSLAMGAQIGTGELFF; CDR3 DNA: TGTGCCAGCAGCTTAGCGATGGGAGCACAGATTGGGACCGGGGAGCTGTTTTTT
D gene: TRBD2; clone size: NA; CDR3 length: 18; J gene: TRBJ2-4; V gene: TRBV2; CDR3 protein: CASSVETSGSLAKNIQYF; CDR3 DNA: TGTGCCAGCAGTGTCGAGACTAGCGGAAGTCTAGCCAAAAACATTCAGTACTTC
D gene: NA; clone size: NA; CDR3 length: 14; J gene: TRBJ2-7; V gene: TRBV7-3; CDR3 protein: CASSTLEFPYEQYF; CDR3 DNA: TGTGCCAGCAGCACCCTCGAGTTCCCCTACGAGCAGTACTTC
D gene: NA; clone size: few; CDR3 length: 13; J gene: TRBJ2-7; V gene: TRBV7-7; CDR3 protein: CASSLEAGWEQYF; CDR3 DNA: TGTGCCAGCAGCTTAGAGGCAGGGTGGGAGCAGTACTTC
D gene: NA; clone size: NA; CDR3 length: 16; J gene: TRBJ2-7; V gene: TRBV5-1; CDR3 protein: CASSIEPGHQFYEQYF; CDR3 DNA: TGCGCCAGCAGCATAGAGCCGGGACACCAATTCTACGAGCAGTACTTC
D gene: TRBD1; clone size: NA; CDR3 length: 16; J gene: TRBJ2-3; V gene: TRBV7-9; CDR3 protein: CASSLGTGGLTDTQYF; CDR3 DNA: TGTGCCAGCAGCTTAGGTACAGGGGGCCTCACAGATACGCAGTATTTT
D gene: NA; clone size: NA; CDR3 length: 15; J gene: TRBJ1-2; V gene: TRBV21-1; CDR3 protein: CASSTRDRNNYGYTF; CDR3 DNA: TGTGCCAGCAGCACCCGGGACAGAAATAACTATGGCTACACCTTC
D gene: NA; clone size: NA; CDR3 length: 11; J gene: TRBJ2-1; V gene: TRBV20-1; CDR3 protein: CSASLRGEQFF; CDR3 DNA: TGCAGTGCTAGCTTGCGGGGTGAGCAGTTCTTC
D gene: NA; clone size: NA; CDR3 length: 16; J gene: TRBJ2-1; V gene: TRBV7-6; CDR3 protein: CASSSSGGAHRNEQFF; CDR3 DNA: TGTGCCAGCAGCTCCAGCGGTGGGGCGCACAGGAATGAGCAGTTCTTC
D gene: TRBD2; clone size: NA; CDR3 length: 16; J gene: TRBJ2-7; V gene: TRBV5-6; CDR3 protein: CASSLAYSGRRYEQYF; CDR3 DNA: TGTGCCAGCAGCTTGGCCTATAGCGGGAGACGATACGAGCAGTACTTC
D gene: NA; clone size: NA; CDR3 length: 13; J gene: TRBJ2-1; V gene: TRBV7-9; CDR3 protein: CASSLESGNEQFF; CDR3 DNA: TGTGCCAGCAGCCTCGAAAGTGGCAATGAGCAGTTCTTC
D gene: NA; clone size: NA; CDR3 length: 14; J gene: TRBJ2-7; V gene: TRBV14; CDR3 protein: CASSPGRNSYEQYF; CDR3 DNA: TGTGCCAGCAGCCCTGGACGGAACTCCTACGAGCAGTACTTC
D gene: NA; clone size: NA; CDR3 length: 15; J gene: TRBJ2-1; V gene: TRBV7-6; CDR3 protein: CASSSGVGRLDEQFF; CDR3 DNA: TGTGCCAGCAGCTCCGGGGTGGGGAGACTCGATGAGCAGTTCTTC
D gene: NA; clone size: NA; CDR3 length: 14; J gene: TRBJ2-6; V gene: TRBV6-4; CDR3 protein: CASSDRTGANVLTF; CDR3 DNA: TGTGCCAGCAGTGACAGAACCGGGGCCAACGTCCTGACTTTC
D gene: TRBD1; clone size: NA; CDR3 length: 16; J gene: TRBJ1-2; V gene: TRBV5-3; CDR3 protein: CARRAPTTGTGGGYTF; CDR3 DNA: TGTGCCAGAAGAGCGCCCACTACCGGGACAGGGGGCGGCTACACCTTC
D gene: NA; clone size: NA; CDR3 length: 12; J gene: TRBJ2-2; V gene: TRBV29-1; CDR3 protein: CSVGQDTGELFF; CDR3 DNA: TGCAGCGTTGGTCAGGACACCGGGGAGCTGTTTTTT
D gene: NA; clone size: NA; CDR3 length: 15; J gene: TRBJ1-1; V gene: TRBV2; CDR3 protein: CASSHPAGLNTEAFF; CDR3 DNA: TGTGCCAGCAGTCACCCCGCAGGTTTGAACACTGAAGCTTTCTTT
D gene: NA; clone size: NA; CDR3 length: 18; J gene: TRBJ2-2; V gene: TRBV21-1; CDR3 protein: CASSKPSGRTLGTGELFF; CDR3 DNA: TGTGCCAGCAGCAAGCCCAGCGGGAGGACTTTGGGCACCGGGGAGCTGTTTTTT
D gene: TRBD1; clone size: NA; CDR3 length: 20; J gene: TRBJ1-3; V gene: TRBV28; CDR3 protein: CASSLPFVNRGAGSGNTIYF; CDR3 DNA: TGTGCCAGCAGTTTACCCTTCGTTAACAGGGGCGCGGGCTCTGGAAACACCATATATTTT
D gene: TRBD1; clone size: NA; CDR3 length: 14; J gene: TRBJ1-1; V gene: TRBV30; CDR3 protein: CAWSGDRGGTEAFF; CDR3 DNA: TGTGCCTGGAGCGGGGACAGGGGGGGCACTGAAGCTTTCTTT
D gene: TRBD1; clone size: NA; CDR3 length: 12; J gene: TRBJ1-2; V gene: TRBV7-9; CDR3 protein: CASSQGQGGYTF; CDR3 DNA: TGTGCCAGCAGCCAGGGACAGGGGGGCTACACCTTC
D gene: NA; clone size: NA; CDR3 length: 14; J gene: TRBJ1-1; V gene: TRBV19; CDR3 protein: CASSIFSWTTEAFF; CDR3 DNA: TGTGCCAGTAGTATATTCTCCTGGACCACTGAAGCTTTCTTT
D gene: NA; clone size: NA; CDR3 length: 13; J gene: TRBJ1-1; V gene: TRBV7-2; CDR3 protein: CASILFKATEAFF; CDR3 DNA: TGTGCCAGCATCCTTTTTAAGGCGACTGAAGCTTTCTTT
D gene: TRBD1; clone size: NA; CDR3 length: 15; J gene: TRBJ2-1; V gene: TRBV7-9; CDR3 protein: CASSFRQGAQNEQFF; CDR3 DNA: TGTGCCAGCAGCTTTAGACAGGGGGCGCAGAATGAGCAGTTCTTC